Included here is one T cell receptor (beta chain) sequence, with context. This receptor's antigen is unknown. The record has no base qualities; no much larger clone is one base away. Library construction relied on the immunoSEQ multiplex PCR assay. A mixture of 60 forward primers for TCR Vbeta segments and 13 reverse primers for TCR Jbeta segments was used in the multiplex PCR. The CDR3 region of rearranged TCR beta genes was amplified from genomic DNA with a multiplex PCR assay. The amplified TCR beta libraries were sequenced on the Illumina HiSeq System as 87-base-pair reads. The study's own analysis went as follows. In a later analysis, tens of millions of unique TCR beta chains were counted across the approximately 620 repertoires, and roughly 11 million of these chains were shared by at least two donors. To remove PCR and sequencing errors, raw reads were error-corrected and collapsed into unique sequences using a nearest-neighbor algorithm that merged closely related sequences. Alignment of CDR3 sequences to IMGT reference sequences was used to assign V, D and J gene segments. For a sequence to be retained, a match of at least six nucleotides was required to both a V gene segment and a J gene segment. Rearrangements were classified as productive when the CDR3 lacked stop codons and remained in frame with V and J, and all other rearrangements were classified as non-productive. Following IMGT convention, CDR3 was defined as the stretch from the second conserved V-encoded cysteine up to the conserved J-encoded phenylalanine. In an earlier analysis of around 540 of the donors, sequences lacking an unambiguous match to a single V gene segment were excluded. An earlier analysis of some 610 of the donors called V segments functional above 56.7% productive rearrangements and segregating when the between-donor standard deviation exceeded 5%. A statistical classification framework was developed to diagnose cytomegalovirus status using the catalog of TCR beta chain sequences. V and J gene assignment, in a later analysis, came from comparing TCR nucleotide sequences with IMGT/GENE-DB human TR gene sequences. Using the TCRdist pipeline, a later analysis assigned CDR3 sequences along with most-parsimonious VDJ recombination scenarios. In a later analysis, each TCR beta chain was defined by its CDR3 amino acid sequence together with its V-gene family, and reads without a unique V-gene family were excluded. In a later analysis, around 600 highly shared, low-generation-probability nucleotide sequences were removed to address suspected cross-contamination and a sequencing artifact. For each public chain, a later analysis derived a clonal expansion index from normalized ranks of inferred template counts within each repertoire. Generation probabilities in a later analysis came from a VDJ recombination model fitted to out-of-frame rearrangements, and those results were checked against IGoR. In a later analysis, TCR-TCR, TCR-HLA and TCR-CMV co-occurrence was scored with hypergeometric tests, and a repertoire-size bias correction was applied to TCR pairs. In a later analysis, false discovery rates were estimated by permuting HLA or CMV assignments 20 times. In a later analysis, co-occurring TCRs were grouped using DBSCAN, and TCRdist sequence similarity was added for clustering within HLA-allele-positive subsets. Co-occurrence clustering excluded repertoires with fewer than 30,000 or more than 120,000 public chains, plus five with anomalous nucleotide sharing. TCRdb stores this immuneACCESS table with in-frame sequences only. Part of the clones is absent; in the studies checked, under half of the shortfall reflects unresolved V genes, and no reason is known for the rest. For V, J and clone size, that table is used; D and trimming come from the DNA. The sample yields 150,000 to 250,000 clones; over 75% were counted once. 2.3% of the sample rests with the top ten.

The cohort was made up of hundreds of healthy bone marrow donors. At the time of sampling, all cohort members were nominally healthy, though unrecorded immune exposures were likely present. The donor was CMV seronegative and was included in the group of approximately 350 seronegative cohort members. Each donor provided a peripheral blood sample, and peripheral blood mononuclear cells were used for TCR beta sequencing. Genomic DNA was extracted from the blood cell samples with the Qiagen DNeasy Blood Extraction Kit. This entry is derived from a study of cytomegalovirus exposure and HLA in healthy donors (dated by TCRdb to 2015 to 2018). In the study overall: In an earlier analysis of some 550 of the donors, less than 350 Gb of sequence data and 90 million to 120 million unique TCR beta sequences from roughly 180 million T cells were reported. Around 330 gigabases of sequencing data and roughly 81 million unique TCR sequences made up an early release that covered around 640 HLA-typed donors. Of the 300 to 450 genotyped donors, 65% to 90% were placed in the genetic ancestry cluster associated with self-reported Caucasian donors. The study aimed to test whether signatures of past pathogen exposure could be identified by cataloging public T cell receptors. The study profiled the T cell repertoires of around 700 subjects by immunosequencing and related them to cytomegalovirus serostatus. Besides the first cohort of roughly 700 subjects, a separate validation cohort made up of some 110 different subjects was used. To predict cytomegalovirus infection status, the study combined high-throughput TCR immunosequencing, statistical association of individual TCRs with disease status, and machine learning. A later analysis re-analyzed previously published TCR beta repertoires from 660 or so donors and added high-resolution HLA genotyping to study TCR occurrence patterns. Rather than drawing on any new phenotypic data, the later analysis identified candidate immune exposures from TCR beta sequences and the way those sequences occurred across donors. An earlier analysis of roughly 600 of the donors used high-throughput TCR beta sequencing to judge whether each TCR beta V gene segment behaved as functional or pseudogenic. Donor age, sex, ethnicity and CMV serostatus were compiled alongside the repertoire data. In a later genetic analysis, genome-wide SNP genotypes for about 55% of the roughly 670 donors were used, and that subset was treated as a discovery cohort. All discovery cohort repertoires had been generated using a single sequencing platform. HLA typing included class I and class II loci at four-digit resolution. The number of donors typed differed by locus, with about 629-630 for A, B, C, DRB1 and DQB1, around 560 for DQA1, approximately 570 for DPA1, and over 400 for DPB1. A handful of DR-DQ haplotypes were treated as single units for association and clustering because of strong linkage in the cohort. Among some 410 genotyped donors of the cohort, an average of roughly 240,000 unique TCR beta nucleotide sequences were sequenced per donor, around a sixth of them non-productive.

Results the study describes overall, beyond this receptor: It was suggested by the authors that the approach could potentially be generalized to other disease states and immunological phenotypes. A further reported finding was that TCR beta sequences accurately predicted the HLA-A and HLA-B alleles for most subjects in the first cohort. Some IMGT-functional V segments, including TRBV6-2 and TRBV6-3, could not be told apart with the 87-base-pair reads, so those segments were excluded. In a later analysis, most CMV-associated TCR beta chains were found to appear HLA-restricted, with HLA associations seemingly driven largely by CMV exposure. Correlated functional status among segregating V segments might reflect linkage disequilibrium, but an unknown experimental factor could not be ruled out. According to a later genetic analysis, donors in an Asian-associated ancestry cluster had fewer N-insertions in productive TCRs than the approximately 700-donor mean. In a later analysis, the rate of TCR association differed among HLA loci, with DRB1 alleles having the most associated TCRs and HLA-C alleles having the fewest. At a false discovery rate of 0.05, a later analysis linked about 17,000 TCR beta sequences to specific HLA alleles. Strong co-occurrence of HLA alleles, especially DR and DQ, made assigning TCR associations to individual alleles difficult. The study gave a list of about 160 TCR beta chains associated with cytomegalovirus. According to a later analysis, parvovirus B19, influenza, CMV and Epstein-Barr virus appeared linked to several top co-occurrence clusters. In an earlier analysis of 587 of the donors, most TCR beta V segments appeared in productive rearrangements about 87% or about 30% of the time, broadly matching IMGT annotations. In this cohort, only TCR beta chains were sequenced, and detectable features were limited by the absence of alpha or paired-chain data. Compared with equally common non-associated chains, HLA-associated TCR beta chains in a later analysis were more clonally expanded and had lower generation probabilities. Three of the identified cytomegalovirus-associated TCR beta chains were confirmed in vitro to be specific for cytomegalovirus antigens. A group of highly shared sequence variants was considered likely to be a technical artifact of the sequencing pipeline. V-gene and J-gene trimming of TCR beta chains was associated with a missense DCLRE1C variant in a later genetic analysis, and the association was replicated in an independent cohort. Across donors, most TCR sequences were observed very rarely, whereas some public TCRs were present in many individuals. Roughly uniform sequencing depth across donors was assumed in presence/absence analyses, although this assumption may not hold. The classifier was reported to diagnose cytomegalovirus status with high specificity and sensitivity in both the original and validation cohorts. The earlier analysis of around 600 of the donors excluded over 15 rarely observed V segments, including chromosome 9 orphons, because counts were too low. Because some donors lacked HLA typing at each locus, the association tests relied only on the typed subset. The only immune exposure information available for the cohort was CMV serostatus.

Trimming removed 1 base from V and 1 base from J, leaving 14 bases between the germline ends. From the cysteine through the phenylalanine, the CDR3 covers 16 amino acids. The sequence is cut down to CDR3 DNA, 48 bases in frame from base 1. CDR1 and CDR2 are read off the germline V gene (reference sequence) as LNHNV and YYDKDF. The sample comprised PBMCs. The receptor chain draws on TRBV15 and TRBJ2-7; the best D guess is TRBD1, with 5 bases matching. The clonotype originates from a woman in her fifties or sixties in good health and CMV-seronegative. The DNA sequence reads TGTGCCACCAGCAGAGGTCCGACAGATCTTTCCTACGAGCAGTACTTC. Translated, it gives CATSRGPTDLSYEQYF.